Listed here are 21 T cell receptor beta chains from one sample, sequenced in a study of blood T cell repertoires in COVID-19. Some clones are missing from TCRdb's copy, which holds only in-frame ones; the method was immunoSEQ multiplex PCR. The sample yields about 120,000 clones, around 86% seen once. Sequencing was performed on peripheral blood. The receptor source for this set is an elderly man with acute or convalescent COVID-19.

This chain connects TRBV24-1 to TRBJ2-3; 11 bases fit TRBD2. The germline V gene has CDR1 KGHDR and CDR2 SFDVKD. This CDR3 spans 17 amino acids. With 5 bases clipped from V and 5 bases from J, the junction kept 11 bases outside the gene matches. The CDR3 spells CATSGQGSGRAQDTQYF. CDR3 bases: TGTGCCACCAGTGGGCAGGGTAGCGGGAGGGCCCAAGATACGCAGTATTTT.

The chain recombines TRBV5-1 with TRBJ2-2; D is perhaps TRBD1 (5 bases). V was shortened by 5 bases and J by 8 bases, with 10 bases between the two germline ends. The CDR3 runs 12 residues. Germline-derived CDR1 and CDR2 are SGHRS and YFSETQ. The CDR3 coding sequence is TGCGCCAGCAGGCAGGGTTTTGGGGAGCTGTTTTTT. This gives the protein CASRQGFGELFF.

The chain has TRBV11-2 and TRBJ1-1; D call uncertain. Trimming took 1 base from V and 1 from J, leaving 7 bases between them. Germline values: CDR1 SGHAT, CDR2 FQNNGV. The CDR3 has 14 amino acids. CDR3 sequence: CASSLVLENTEAFF. In nucleotides, the CDR3 is TGTGCCAGCAGCTTAGTGTTAGAGAACACTGAAGCTTTCTTT.

This clone occurred many times. This chain uses TRBV29-1 with TRBJ2-1; 13 nucleotides line up with TRBD2. Unmatched junction bases numbered 10, after V lost 6 bases and J lost 8 bases. The germline CDR1 and CDR2 sequences are SQVTM and ANQGSEA. This CDR3 region has 15 residues. The DNA of the CDR3 is TGCAGCGTCGAACCTACTAGCGGGGGGGCAGATGAGCAGTTCTTC. Translated: CSVEPTSGGADEQFF.

The V gene is TRBV5-1, the J gene TRBJ2-1; 16 nucleotides line up with TRBD2. The V gene end was trimmed by 4 bases and the J gene end by 0 bases; junction bases not matched to a gene: 7. CDR1 is SGHRS and CDR2 is YFSETQ in the germline V gene. CDR3 length: 19 residues. The chain's CDR3 is CASSPGLAGGSSSYNEQFF. The DNA for the CDR3 is TGCGCCAGCAGCCCGGGACTAGCGGGGGGGTCAAGCTCCTACAATGAGCAGTTCTTC.

This clone occurred once. The gene calls are TRBV7-9 and TRBJ1-5; 7 bases map to TRBD1. CDR1 SEHNR and CDR2 FQNEAQ come from the germline V gene (reference sequence). The CDR3 length is 15 residues. Unmatched junction bases numbered 5, after V lost 3 bases and J lost 3 bases. CDR3 coding DNA: TGTGCCAGCAGCTTGGACGGGACAGTCAATCAGCCCCAGCATTTT. Translated, it gives CASSLDGTVNQPQHF.

The chain carries TRBV5-1 and TRBJ2-7; D is perhaps TRBD2 (7 bases). The CDR3 totals 14 residues. Per the germline V gene, CDR1 is SGHRS and CDR2 is YFSETQ. V was clipped by 1 base and J by 6 bases, with 14 bases between them. As DNA, the CDR3 is TGCGCCAGCAGCTTGTTGGGGAGGGGGGTCGAGCAGTACTTC. Translating gives CASSLLGRGVEQYF.

This clone was detected only once. CDR3 amino acids: CASSRAGAYGYTF. DNA for the CDR3: TGCGCCAGCAGCCGAGCAGGGGCCTATGGCTACACCTTC. The rearrangement joins TRBV4-1 to TRBJ1-2; weak D call: TRBD1 (6 bases). In germline, CDR1 is MGHRA, CDR2 YSYEKL. Between the trimmed V and J ends, which lost 4 bases and 4 bases, there was a span of 10 bases. The CDR3 has 13 residues.

This clone was observed a single time. V is TRBV18 and J is TRBJ1-5; D uncertain. The ends were cut back, 2 bases at V and 2 bases at J, with 7 bases in the middle. The germline V gene has CDR1 KGHSH and CDR2 LQKENI. CDR3 length equals 14 residues. The CDR3 DNA follows: TGTGCCAGCTCACCAAAGCCGGGCAATCAGCCCCAGCATTTT. Translated, it gives CASSPKPGNQPQHF.

The CDR3 region is CASSIFSTSGKETQYF. The CDR3 DNA sequence: TGTGCCAGTAGTATCTTCTCGACTAGCGGGAAAGAGACCCAGTACTTC. The V gene is TRBV19, the J gene TRBJ2-5; TRBD2 matches at 11 bases. CDR3 length: 16 residues. In germline, CDR1 is LNHDA, CDR2 SQIVND (reference sequence). V lost 3 bases and J lost 3; bases outside the gene matches: 6.

The V call is TRBV15, the J call TRBJ2-1, with a possible D match to TRBD2 (7 bases). CDR1 is LNHNV, CDR2 YYDKDF, per germline (reference sequence). This CDR3 contains 17 residues. The V end lost 6 bases, the J end lost 3 bases, and 21 bases lay between the germline ends. The CDR3 loop is CATRGERGGANYNEQFF. CDR3 DNA: TGTGCCACCAGAGGGGAGAGAGGGGGGGCGAACTACAATGAGCAGTTCTTC.

This chain links TRBV2 with TRBJ1-2, with TRBD1 matching over 7 bases. J gave up 0 bases and V 4 bases, and 5 bases lay outside the gene matches. This CDR3 region has 15 residues. Germline assignment: CDR1 SNHLY and CDR2 FYNNEI. The CDR3 bases are TGTGCCAGCAGTGGAACAGGGGCCACTAACTATGGCTACACCTTC. It specifies CASSGTGATNYGYTF.

The chain is built from TRBV10-2 and TRBJ2-2, with 7 bases that match TRBD2. Per germline, CDR1 WSHSY and CDR2 SAAADI. V lost 7 bases and J lost 0; bases outside the gene matches: 8. The CDR3 extends over 16 amino acids. The CDR3 DNA reads TGCGCCAGCATGGGAGAGCGGGGTACGAACACCGGGGAGCTGTTTTTT. It is translated as CASMGERGTNTGELFF.

This clone was recorded only once. The J gene is TRBJ2-3, the V gene TRBV5-1, with a tentative D call TRBD2 (6 bases). Germline-derived CDR1 and CDR2 are SGHRS and YFSETQ. The V and J ends lost 1 base and 2 bases respectively, with 11 bases between them. The CDR3 spans 15 residues. CDR3 loop: CASSLSGADTDTQYF. The CDR3 DNA sequence: TGCGCCAGCAGCTTGTCGGGAGCAGACACAGATACGCAGTATTTT.

This CDR3 reads CASSLGTGGRTPLHF. In DNA form, the CDR3 reads TGTGCCAGCAGCTTAGGGACAGGGGGTCGGACACCCCTCCACTTT. This chain links TRBV7-9 with TRBJ1-6; 10 nucleotides align to TRBD1. After removal of 1 base from V and 11 bases from J, the junction contained 5 bases not matched to a gene. Germline CDR1 and CDR2: SEHNR and FQNEAQ (reference sequence). The CDR3 runs 15 residues.

This rearrangement joins TRBV6-5 to TRBJ2-2, with D tentatively TRBD2 (6 bases). V was clipped by 9 bases and J by 3 bases, with 17 bases between them. Germline CDR1 is MNHEY and CDR2 is SVGAGI. This CDR3 has 15 residues. CDR3 coding DNA: TGTGCCAGTGGAGGGGCAGTGGGGTACACCGGGGAGCTGTTTTTT. Translated: CASGGAVGYTGELFF.

The chain joins TRBV5-1 to TRBJ1-1; no firm D call. The V and J ends lost 0 bases and 8 bases respectively, with 11 bases between them. This CDR3 contains 13 residues. Per the germline V gene, CDR1 is SGHRS and CDR2 is YFSETQ. The CDR3 protein is CASSLGLRLEAFF. The DNA of the CDR3 is TGCGCCAGCAGCTTGGGGCTCAGGTTGGAAGCTTTCTTT.

The rearrangement links TRBV7-2 to TRBJ1-2; TRBD1 matches 8 bases. Germline V gives CDR1 SGHTA, CDR2 FQGNSA. V lost 1 base and J lost 8; bases outside the gene matches: 6. This CDR3 is 14 amino acids long. CDR3 amino acids: CASSLGQGKGGYTF. Here the CDR3 DNA reads TGTGCCAGCAGCTTAGGACAGGGGAAGGGCGGCTACACCTTC.

V and J are TRBV19 and TRBJ2-5, with 7 bases lining up with TRBD1. V trimming: 1 base; J trimming: 2 bases; junction bases outside the gene matches: 4. The germline gives CDR1 LNHDA, CDR2 SQIVND (reference sequence). This CDR3 is built from 15 residues. The CDR3 region is CASSIVGQPQETQYF. The CDR3 nucleotides are TGTGCCAGTAGTATAGTGGGACAGCCTCAAGAGACCCAGTACTTC.

The chain uses TRBV19 and TRBJ2-2, with TRBD1 matching 9 bases. CDR3 length: 18 residues. Germline loops: CDR1 LNHDA, CDR2 SQIVND (reference sequence). V trimming: 5 bases; J trimming: 4 bases; junction bases outside the gene matches: 14. In DNA, the CDR3 is TGTGCCAGTAGTGTTCTTAGGACAGGGGTTTATTTCACCGGGGAGCTGTTTTTT. Residues: CASSVLRTGVYFTGELFF.

The rearrangement joins TRBV9 to TRBJ2-7; 11 positions match TRBD1. Germline V gives CDR1 SGDLS, CDR2 YYNGEE. V shed 2 bases and J 4 bases; nucleotides not matched to a gene: 5. This CDR3 is 15 amino acids long. The CDR3 loop reads CASSVGGTGGYEQYF. CDR3 DNA sequence: TGTGCCAGCAGCGTTGGGGGGACAGGGGGTTACGAGCAGTACTTC.